This T cell receptor beta chain was identified during a study of long-term antiretroviral therapy in people with HIV. Whole-study findings and limits: ART adherence, viral resistance and therapy changes were not recorded. Repertoire dominance by clones expanded before ART was seen at all time points.

Run at survey level, the immunoSEQ assay was version v3.0. The data were produced by immunoSEQ multiplex PCR, yet TCRdb's version contains in-frame clones alone and is incomplete. Seen here are approximately 21,000 clones, more than 65% observed once, and the top ten hold 4% to 6%. On this clone itself: Its antigen is still unknown.

There were no participants with HIV treated outside the United States. The receptor was isolated from a man aged 45-60 years with HIV. Sequencing used unsorted PBMCs, obtained 0.3 years after starting antiretroviral therapy.

CDR3 bases: TGCAGCGTTGATCGGGACCGGGACAGGGGCTATGGCTACACCTTC. Amino acid sequence: CSVDRDRDRGYGYTF. The rearrangement links TRBV29-1 to TRBJ1-2, with 10 bases that match TRBD1. V lost 3 bases, J lost 4 bases, and 8 bases stayed unmatched. The CDR3 consists of 15 residues. Germline V lookup: CDR1 SQVTM, CDR2 ANQGSEA.